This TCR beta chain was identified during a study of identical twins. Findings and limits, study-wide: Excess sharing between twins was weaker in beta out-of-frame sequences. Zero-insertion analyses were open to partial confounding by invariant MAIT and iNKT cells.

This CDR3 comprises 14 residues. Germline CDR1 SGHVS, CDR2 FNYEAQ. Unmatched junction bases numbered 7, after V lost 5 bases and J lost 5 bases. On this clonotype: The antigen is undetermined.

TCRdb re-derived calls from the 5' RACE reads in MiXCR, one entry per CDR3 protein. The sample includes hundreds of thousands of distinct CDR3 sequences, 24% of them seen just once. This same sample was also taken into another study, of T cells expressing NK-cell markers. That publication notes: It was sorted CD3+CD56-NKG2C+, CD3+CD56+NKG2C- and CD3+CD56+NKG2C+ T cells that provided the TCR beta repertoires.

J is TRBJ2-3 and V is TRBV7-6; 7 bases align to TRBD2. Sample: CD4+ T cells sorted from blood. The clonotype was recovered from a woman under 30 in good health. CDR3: CASSPSSGGDTQYF. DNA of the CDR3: TGTGCCAGCAGCCCGTCCTCGGGGGGAGATACGCAGTATTTT.